The clone carrying this T cell receptor beta chain has a count of ten or more. The data belong to a study of CD8 T cells in ankylosing spondylitis. TCRdb reprocessed the 5' RACE reads with MiXCR, giving one entry per CDR3 protein. The sample lists 150,000 or so distinct CDR3 sequences, around 10% occurring once. The receptor comes from a male donor with ankylosing spondylitis or in good health (not recorded which). Sequenced material: blood, either unsorted or a sorted T cell fraction (not recorded which).

The CDR3 spells CASSSTSGSHEQYF. CDR3 DNA: TGCGCCAGCAGCTCCACTAGCGGGAGCCACGAGCAGTACTTC. The J gene is TRBJ2-7, the V gene TRBV5-1, with 11 bases fitting TRBD2. The CDR3 loop spans 14 amino acids. The germline CDR1 and CDR2 sequences are SGHRS and YFSETQ. Trimming cost V 3 bases and J 5 bases; bases outside gene matches: 4.